This T cell receptor (beta chain) was sequenced for a study of blood T cell repertoires in COVID-19. Turning to the study itself: Samples came from the United States, Italy and Spain, spanning acute and convalescent COVID-19. The cDNA or gDNA used as material had been derived from T cells, B-cell-depleted T cells, or PBMCs.

The CDR3 runs to 13 residues. V was pared by 4 bases and J by 0 bases, with 6 bases between. Germline CDR1 and CDR2: SGHRS and YFSETQ. As originally analysed: Using reference gene primer amplification, nucleated cell counts were estimated. Repertoires were generated with immunoSEQ multiplex PCR, while TCRdb's copy carries only in-frame clones and drops some. V and J calls plus clone size are reproduced from that table; the DNA served to infer D and trimming. In the table there are some 98,000 clones, 82% of which are singletons. This chain links TRBV5-1 with TRBJ2-3; D is unresolved. Sequencing was carried out using peripheral blood. This receptor was obtained from an older man with active or convalescent COVID-19. Here the CDR3 DNA reads TGCGCCAGCAGCCCCCCTAGCACAGATACGCAGTATTTT. Protein: CASSPPSTDTQYF.